In this sample, the clone carrying this T cell receptor beta chain turned up a few times. This entry is derived from a study of blood T cell repertoires in COVID-19. In the study overall: COVID-19 samples, acute and convalescent, were from the United States, Italy and Spain. Sample material is recorded as cDNA or gDNA derived from T cells, B-cell-depleted T cells, or PBMCs.

CDR1 KGHSH and CDR2 LQKENI come from the germline V gene. V gave up 6 bases and J gave up 0 bases, with 14 bases separating them. The CDR3 consists of 15 residues. In the authors' methods: Researchers report that nucleated cell counts were estimated from reference gene primer amplification. Sequenced by immunoSEQ multiplex PCR; TCRdb stores in-frame clones only, minus some. The DNA was the basis for D and trimming; V, J and clone size are from that table. The data show 310,000 or so clones, 65% to 85% seen once. The genes are TRBV18 and TRBJ1-1; D uncertain. The sequence derives from a woman aged 45 to 65 with acute or convalescent COVID-19. The sample was peripheral blood. This CDR3 is CASSPEVHLNTEAFF. CDR3 nucleotides: TGTGCCAGCTCGCCGGAGGTCCATTTGAACACTGAAGCTTTCTTT.